This T cell receptor (beta chain) was found in a study of T cell changes during pregnancy in multiple sclerosis (dated by TCRdb to about 2019). Background for the entire study: In women with multiple sclerosis, the researchers looked at how the T cell repertoire shifted as pregnancy progressed.

Library construction relied on the immunoSEQ multiplex PCR assay. TCRdb obtained this table from immuneACCESS and retained in-frame rearrangements with V and J assigned. These tables miss some clones; where compared with another copy, unresolved V genes account for less than half of the shortfall, and the remainder is unexplained. In all, the sample holds about 39,000 clones, and around four fifths of those were seen once. Around 0.65% of the sample lies in the top ten. To note about this clone: Its binding antigen is unknown. Base qualities were left out, and no much larger clone turns up one base away.

This receptor was obtained from a female donor with multiple sclerosis, enrolled in a pregnancy study. The specimen comprised CD4+ T cells from peripheral blood mononuclear cells, sampled before pregnancy.

The CDR3 protein: CASSRQGFSNQPQHF. The DNA reads as follows: TGTGCCAGCAGCCGACAGGGGTTTAGCAATCAGCCCCAGCATTTT. The chain is made from TRBV5-5 and TRBJ1-5; 8 nucleotides in the junction match TRBD1. Clipping removes 4 bases from V and 0 bases from J, with 3 as the unmatched junction base count. The germline V gene (reference sequence) gives CDR1 as SGHKS and CDR2 as YYEKEE. Including the terminal cysteine and phenylalanine, the CDR3 comprises 15 residues. Only the CDR3 DNA stays, 45 bases, in frame from base 1.